This T cell receptor beta chain comes out of a study of T cells in Graves' hyperthyroidism and ophthalmopathy. The study, taken as a whole, reports: Most clonotypes expanded in thyroid above 0.001 were likewise present in blood.

From RNA transcripts, TCR beta CDR3 regions were amplified. The TCR CDR3 was amplified in a first-round RT-PCR using the HTBI primer set. Each CDR3 protein is one row after TCRdb ran MiXCR on the multiplex PCR reads. The sample contains 210,000 or so distinct CDR3 sequences, 17% of which appear only once. Aged 18 to 65, the patients had hyperthyroidism that was newly diagnosed and had lasted under 2 months. Diagnosis relied on clinical symptoms, serum thyroxine and TRAb, thyroid ultrasound and orbital computed tomography. Around 10 ml fresh peripheral blood yielded the PBMCs. This clonotype was recorded a few times. Its antigen remains unidentified. The CDR3 totals 14 residues. CDR1 and CDR2 (germline): MGHDK, SYGVNS. Trimming took 3 bases from V and 3 from J, leaving 12 bases between them.

The chain employs TRBV25-1 and TRBJ2-7; no definite D call. This clonotype originated in a man in his fifties with Graves' hyperthyroidism. The sample was blood. The CDR3 reads CASSERSLYYEQYF. The CDR3 bases are TGTGCCAGCAGTGAGCGGAGTTTGTACTACGAGCAGTACTTC.